This T cell receptor (beta chain) was identified in a study of blood T cells in healthy people across ages. CDR1 is LGHNT, CDR2 FRNRAP, per germline. There are 14 residues in the CDR3. The ends lost 9 bases at V and 4 bases at J; junction bases unmatched: 11. Healthy Russian Caucasian donors spanned ages roughly 6 to 100 years. Primed by a sample-barcoded 5' primer and a J-beta primer mix, a second PCR proceeded for about 7 to 11 cycles. The template-switch adaptor was a 5' adaptor with 12 random nucleotides. It tagged each cDNA molecule. TCRdb re-called the 5' RACE reads through MiXCR, storing one row per CDR3 protein. The sample contains roughly 1 million distinct CDR3 sequences, approximately 26% of which appear only once. These data were also filed under a second study, of T cells of mothers and their children. That source reports: Reverse transcription into cDNA received all extracted RNA, at about 1.5 ug per 15 ul. Related mother-child pairs showed slightly higher but non-significant overlap than unrelated pairs.

Specimen: blood. The sequence came from a girl aged 2-10 years in good health. The rearrangement joins TRBV12-5 to TRBJ2-5; 7 bases map to TRBD1. CDR3 DNA sequence: TGTGCTAGCGAAGGGGGCGGGCTGATAGAGACCCAGTACTTC. Translating gives CASEGGGLIETQYF.